Listed here are 21 T cell receptor beta chains from one sample, sequenced in a study of T cells in Graves' hyperthyroidism and ophthalmopathy. RNA transcripts gave rise to amplified TCR beta CDR3 regions. First-round RT-PCR targeting the TCR CDR3 was performed with the HTBI primer set. TCRdb re-analysed the multiplex PCR reads in MiXCR, keeping a single row per CDR3 protein. The repertoire has around 600,000 distinct CDR3 sequences, approximately 15% of them found once; the top ten carry approximately 3.5%. Sequenced sample: blood. Receptors were obtained from a middle-aged woman with Graves' ophthalmopathy.

This chain connects TRBV11-2 to TRBJ2-5, with 10 bases identical to TRBD1. The germline V gene has CDR1 SGHAT and CDR2 FQNNGV. With V trimmed by 1 base and J by 1 base, 12 bases remained unmatched. CDR3 length: 19 amino acids. The CDR3 spells CASSLAPPRDRGPQETQYF. The CDR3 region has the DNA TGTGCCAGCAGCTTAGCCCCCCCCCGGGACAGGGGTCCCCAAGAGACCCAGTACTTC.

The V call is TRBV5-1, the J call TRBJ2-1; 12 positions agree with TRBD2. Germline V CDR1 and CDR2: SGHRS, YFSETQ. V shed 3 bases and J 4 bases; nucleotides not matched to a gene: 5. This CDR3 region has 16 residues. The CDR3 DNA follows: TGCGCCAGCAGCTATGGGACTAGCGGGTTATACAATGAGCAGTTCTTC. Amino acid sequence: CASSYGTSGLYNEQFF.

This clonotype showed up many times. The chain recombines TRBV2 with TRBJ1-5; perhaps TRBD1 as D (5 bases). Germline CDR1 reads SNHLY; CDR2 reads FYNNEI. The V and J ends lost 8 bases and 6 bases respectively, with 11 bases between them. This CDR3 comprises 12 residues. CDR3 sequence reads: CASRDGGQPQHF. The DNA of the CDR3 is TGTGCCAGCCGGGACGGGGGTCAGCCCCAGCATTTT.

The rearrangement joins TRBV20-1 to TRBJ2-2; no clear D. The CDR3 covers 12 residues. The V gene's germline CDR1 is DFQATT and CDR2 SNEGSKA (reference sequence). V was trimmed by 3 bases and J by 4 bases, leaving 6 bases between them. This chain's CDR3 is CSASKPTGELFF. The CDR3 DNA follows: TGCAGTGCTAGTAAGCCCACCGGGGAGCTGTTTTTT.

This clonotype was observed a handful of times. A junction boundary mismatches the germline segment, possibly from a read error. The chain is built from TRBV5-1 and TRBJ2-7; 7 bases map to TRBD2. Germline lookup yields CDR1 SGHRS and CDR2 YFSETQ. This CDR3 has 14 amino acids. CDR3 nucleotide sequence: TGTGCCAGCAGCCTGGGGGGGAGCTCCCACGAGCAGTACTTC. It yields the protein CASSLGGSSHEQYF.

This clonotype has a count of ten or more. This chain joins TRBV6-1 and TRBJ1-2; 7 nucleotides align to TRBD1. The CDR3 has 14 residues. V shed 6 bases, J shed 9 bases, and the junction held 13 bases outside the gene matches. Looked up from germline, CDR1 is MNHNS and CDR2 is SASEGT. The DNA for the CDR3 is TGTGCCAGCAGGTTTGGCGACAGGGTGGAAAGCTACACCTTC. Protein: CASRFGDRVESYTF.

The J gene is TRBJ2-2, the V gene TRBV11-2; tentatively, D is TRBD1 or TRBD2 (5 bases each). This CDR3 spans 14 amino acids. Between the trimmed V and J ends, which lost 6 bases and 15 bases, there was a span of 23 bases. CDR1 is SGHAT, CDR2 FQNNGV, per germline. The CDR3 here is CASSSTRGRNLVFF. CDR3 coding DNA: TGTGCCAGCAGTTCTACTCGGGGCCGAAATTTGGTGTTTTTT.

This clonotype was detected only a few times. The chain combines TRBV19 with TRBJ1-1; D is possibly TRBD1 (5 bases). Trimming took 7 bases from V and 2 from J, leaving 14 bases between them. The CDR3 has 14 amino acids. The germline gives CDR1 LNHDA, CDR2 SQIVND (reference sequence). CDR3 amino acids: CASTPGQVNTEAFF. As DNA, the CDR3 is TGTGCCAGTACCCCAGGGCAGGTCAACACTGAAGCTTTCTTT.

Ten or more counts support this clonotype. V usage is TRBV2 and J usage is TRBJ2-1; D ambiguous. The germline gives CDR1 SNHLY, CDR2 FYNNEI. The CDR3 extends over 13 amino acids. Trimming shortened V by 3 bases and J by 9 bases, and 12 bases separated the two germline ends. The CDR3, as DNA: TGTGCCAGCAGTGATCCCCCGGCAGGTGAGCAGTTCTTC. This translates into CASSDPPAGEQFF.

This clonotype has only a few counts. This chain uses TRBV9 with TRBJ2-5, with TRBD1 matching over 8 bases. The CDR3 contains 15 residues. Trimming took 1 base from V and 0 from J; bases not matched to a gene: 2. Germline CDR1 is SGDLS and CDR2 is YYNGEE. Here the CDR3 DNA reads TGTGCCAGCAGCGTATGGGACAGGAACCAAGAGACCCAGTACTTC. As protein: CASSVWDRNQETQYF.

This clonotype appeared many times. The rearrangement joins TRBV3-1 to TRBJ2-3; 12 bases are shared with TRBD2. The CDR3 is made up of 16 amino acids. Germline V gene lookup returns CDR1 LGHDT and CDR2 YNNKEL (reference sequence). The V segment lost 4 bases and the J segment 7 bases; nucleotides outside the gene matches: 9. Here the CDR3 reads CASSPQLAGGQHTQYF. The CDR3 DNA reads TGTGCCAGCAGCCCACAGCTAGCGGGGGGGCAACATACGCAGTATTTT.

This clonotype was observed at least ten times. J is TRBJ2-7 and V is TRBV29-1; tentatively, D is TRBD1 (6 bases). This CDR3 has 14 residues. V dropped 1 base and J dropped 2 bases, with 12 bases sitting between them. Germline loops: CDR1 SQVTM, CDR2 ANQGSEA. CDR3 sequence reads: CSVEAKGDTYEQYF. DNA of the CDR3: TGCAGCGTTGAAGCCAAGGGGGACACCTACGAGCAGTACTTC.

This clonotype appeared many times. The genes are TRBV27 and TRBJ2-3, with D maybe TRBD2 (6 bases). V lost 6 bases and J 0 bases, leaving 13 bases between the germline ends. CDR3 length equals 15 residues. Germline CDR1 and CDR2: MNHEY and SMNVEV (reference sequence). This CDR3 is CASSLGGTSTDTQYF. The CDR3 region has the DNA TGTGCCAGCAGCTTAGGTGGGACTAGCACAGATACGCAGTATTTT.

This clonotype was detected ten times or more. The J gene is TRBJ2-3, the V gene TRBV11-2; 9 bases align to TRBD1. V gave up 7 bases and J gave up 6 bases; unmatched junction bases: 8. CDR1 is SGHAT, CDR2 FQNNGV, per germline. The CDR3 consists of 14 residues. As DNA, the CDR3 is TGTGCCAGCACCCGGGACAGGGCTTCGGATACGCAGTATTTT. As protein: CASTRDRASDTQYF.

Many counts were recorded for this clonotype. This sequence joins TRBV7-9 and TRBJ2-7, with TRBD1 matching 9 bases. The CDR3 runs 13 residues. Per the germline V gene, CDR1 is SEHNR and CDR2 is FQNEAQ (reference sequence). Trimming cost V 4 bases and J 2 bases; bases outside gene matches: 0. The CDR3 DNA is TGTGCCAGCAGCTGGGACAGGGCCTACGAGCAGTACTTC. Its protein product is CASSWDRAYEQYF.

There are a few counts of this clonotype. The chain combines TRBV12-3 or TRBV12-4 with TRBJ2-3, with 7 nucleotides matching TRBD2. The CDR3 totals 20 residues. The V segment lost 3 bases and the J segment 5 bases; nucleotides outside the gene matches: 23. CDR3 sequence: CASSLMSQSRTSFSGDTQYF. The CDR3 DNA reads TGTGCCAGCAGTTTGATGTCTCAAAGCAGGACTAGTTTTTCAGGAGATACGCAGTATTTT.

V is TRBV20-1 and J is TRBJ2-3, with TRBD2 identical over 13 bases. The CDR3 sequence is 15 residues long. Trimming took 2 bases from V and 6 from J; bases not matched to a gene: 5. Germline CDR1 reads DFQATT; CDR2 reads SNEGSKA (reference sequence). CDR3 protein: CSARRLAGGSDTQYF. The CDR3 nucleotides read TGCAGTGCTAGACGACTAGCGGGAGGAAGTGATACGCAGTATTTT.

This clonotype was found a few times. The genes are TRBV6-1 and TRBJ2-7; D is ambiguous. The CDR3 covers 12 residues. CDR1 and CDR2 from the germline V gene are MNHNS and SASEGT. Trimming removed 6 bases at V and 6 bases at J, with 12 bases between. The DNA of the CDR3 is TGTGCCAGCAGGGGTATGGTGCCCGAGCAGTACTTC. Its protein is CASRGMVPEQYF.

This clonotype has only a few counts. CDR3 coding DNA: TGTGCCAGCAGCTTAGTAGTAGGGCAGGCGATCACCGGGGAGCTGTTTTTT. Its translation: CASSLVVGQAITGELFF. This chain uses TRBV7-6 with TRBJ2-2; D gene ambiguous. V lost 1 base, J lost 4 bases, and 16 bases lay in between. This CDR3 comprises 17 residues. Germline CDR1 SGHVS, CDR2 FNYEAQ. Drawing the rest from reference TRBV7-6 and TRBJ2-2, the complete variable domain is GAGVSQSPRYKVTKRGQDVALRCDPISGHVSLYWYRQALGQGPEFLTYFNYEAQQDKSGLPNDRFSAERPEGSISTLTIQRTEQRDSAMYRCASSLVVGQAITGELFFGEGSRLTVL.

V is TRBV20-1 and J is TRBJ2-4, with TRBD2 matching 12 bases. The V gene's germline CDR1 is DFQATT and CDR2 SNEGSKA (reference sequence). V dropped 0 bases and J dropped 3; count of bases not matched to a gene: 3. This CDR3 is 16 amino acids long. For the CDR3, the DNA is TGCAGTGCTAGAGACCCTAGCGGGAGGGACAAAAACATTCAGTACTTC. Protein: CSARDPSGRDKNIQYF.

This clonotype was seen more than once but under ten times. J is TRBJ1-1 and V is TRBV20-1, with D possibly being TRBD1 (5 bases). The CDR3 contains 14 residues. V was clipped by 0 bases and J by 6 bases, with 14 bases between them. CDR1 DFQATT and CDR2 SNEGSKA come from the germline V gene (reference sequence). CDR3 coding DNA: TGCAGTGCTAGAGATCAGGTGGGGCTACCTGAAGCTTTCTTT. Translation gives CSARDQVGLPEAFF.